Listed below are T cell receptor beta chains from one sample, sequenced in a study of T cell repertoires in cytomegalovirus infection. These receptors are not linked to any known antigen. From the reads, TCRdb called clonotypes with MiXCR, one entry per CDR3 protein. This table holds roughly 150,000 distinct CDR3 sequences, about 22% found once. Source: CD8+ T cells from cultured PBMCs, taken from culture after CMV antigen stimulation. Every receptor here comes from a human donor in good health (CMV status not recorded). Some clones in this sample may be carry-over from other donors' samples. CDR3s include the opening cysteine and the closing phenylalanine or tryptophan. D genes are given only for firm matches. Size values are once, few and many counts, or a class for expanded clones, and some rows have none.

v_gene	j_gene	abundance	d_gene	CDR3nt	CDR3aa
TRBV6-6	TRBJ1-4	-	TRBD1	TGTGCCAGCAGGTCACAGGGGGCCAGAGAAAAACTGTTTTTT	CASRSQGAREKLFF
TRBV13	TRBJ1-1	-	TRBD1	TGTGCCATCTTGCCTGACAGGGCAAACACTGAAGCTTTCTTC	CAILPDRANTEAFF
TRBV7-3	TRBJ2-1	few	-	TGTGCCAGCAGCTTAATAAGGGGTGGGCGAAATGAGCAGTTCTTC	CASSLIRGGRNEQFF
TRBV7-9	TRBJ2-1	few	TRBD2	TGTGCCAGCAGCCATGTTAAAGACGGGGGGACGGGTGAGCAGTTCTTC	CASSHVKDGGTGEQFF
TRBV7-8	TRBJ2-6	few	-	TGTGCCAGCAGCTTAGTTGGGGGCACTGGGGCCAACGTCCTGACTTTC	CASSLVGGTGANVLTF
TRBV15	TRBJ2-7	few	-	TGTGCCACCAGCAGAGATTACGCGTCGGGACGAATGGCCTACGAGCAGTACTTC	CATSRDYASGRMAYEQYF
TRBV9	TRBJ2-3	few	TRBD2	TGTGCCAGCAGCATGGGGACTAGCGTAGATACGCAGTATTTT	CASSMGTSVDTQYF
TRBV7-8	TRBJ2-2	few	-	TGTGCCAGCAGCTTAGATGGGCCCGGGGAGCTGTTTTTT	CASSLDGPGELFF
TRBV11-2	TRBJ2-5	few	TRBD1	TGTGCCAGCACCCTTGAATTTCACAGGGGGCAAGAGACCCAGTACTTC	CASTLEFHRGQETQYF
TRBV7-2	TRBJ2-2	few	-	TGTGCCAGCAGCCTAGGGATTTTGGGGGGGGAGCTGTTTTTT	CASSLGILGGELFF
TRBV7-8	TRBJ1-1	-	-	TGTGCCAGCAGCTTAGAGTGGGACACTGAAGCTTTCTTT	CASSLEWDTEAFF
TRBV6-6	TRBJ2-7	-	TRBD1	TGTGCCAGCAGTTACTCGTTCGGGGACAGGGGTGCGCCCTCCTACGAGCAGTACTTC	CASSYSFGDRGAPSYEQYF
TRBV7-2	TRBJ2-6	few	-	TGTGCCAGCAGCCCGAAGGGAAAGGGTGGGGCCAACGTCCTGACTTTC	CASSPKGKGGANVLTF
TRBV10-3	TRBJ1-4	-	-	TGTGCCATCAGTGAGGAAAGGGGGATGGCAACTAATGAAAAACTGTTTTTT	CAISEERGMATNEKLFF
TRBV19	TRBJ2-2	few	-	TGTGCCAGTAGTCCCCGGATTACCACCGGGGAGCTGTTTTTT	CASSPRITTGELFF
TRBV27	TRBJ1-2	few	-	TGTGCCAGCAGTTCTATCCTTATAGGACCTCACTATGGCTACACCTTC	CASSSILIGPHYGYTF
TRBV7-9	TRBJ1-4	few	-	TGTGCCAGCAGCTCAGTCCGGGGAGGGCGGCAGGAGGAAAAACTGTTTTTT	CASSSVRGGRQEEKLFF
TRBV4-3	TRBJ1-1	-	TRBD1	TGCGCCAGCAGCCAAGATATCGCAGGGGGCGCGTTTGAGAACACTGAAGCTTTCTTT	CASSQDIAGGAFENTEAFF
TRBV7-8	TRBJ2-1	few	-	TGTGCCAGCAGCTCAGGGAATGAGCAGTTCTTC	CASSSGNEQFF
TRBV4-1	TRBJ1-1	few	-	TGTGCCAGCAGCCAGACCACAGGGTTAGGGGCTGAAGCTTTCTTT	CASSQTTGLGAEAFF
TRBV11-2	TRBJ2-1	-	-	TGTGCCAGCAGCTTTCGCGGTGGCTCCTACAATGAGCAGTTCTTC	CASSFRGGSYNEQFF
TRBV7-9	TRBJ1-2	few	-	TGTGCCAGCAGCACAAAAGAGGGCCCTAACTATGGCTACACCTTC	CASSTKEGPNYGYTF